Following are 9 T cell receptor beta chains from one sample sequenced in a study of T cell responses to AZD1222 COVID-19 vaccine. The repertoire was sequenced with immunoSEQ multiplex PCR; TCRdb's copy has only in-frame clones and lacks some. The sample has 100,000 or so clones, more than 85% seen once. The sample in question was peripheral blood, obtained 28 days after the second AZD1222 dose. The receptors come from an adult who received the AZD1222 COVID-19 vaccine.

In DNA, the CDR3 is TGTGCCAGCAGTGCGACCCACGGGGAGGTGGGTTACAATGAGCAGTTCTTC. The encoded protein is CASSATHGEVGYNEQFF. This chain uses TRBV25-1 with TRBJ2-1, with D possibly TRBD2 on 6 matching bases. This CDR3 contains 17 residues. The V gene lost 4 bases and the J gene lost 4 bases, with 20 bases spanning the gap. Germline V gene lookup returns CDR1 MGHDK and CDR2 SYGVNS.

The J gene is TRBJ2-2, the V gene TRBV2, with 7 bases that match TRBD2. CDR1 SNHLY and CDR2 FYNNEI come from the germline V gene. Trimming at V came to 2 bases and at J to 5 bases, leaving 5 bases not matched to a gene. This CDR3 is 15 amino acids long. CDR3 bases: TGTGCCAGCAGTGAAAGGGGCGGGGGAACCGGGGAGCTGTTTTTT. The encoded protein is CASSERGGGTGELFF.

The rearrangement joins TRBV5-1 to TRBJ1-2; 9 nucleotides align to TRBD1. Germline V lookup: CDR1 SGHRS, CDR2 YFSETQ. The CDR3 loop spans 17 amino acids. Trimming at V came to 4 bases and at J to 3 bases, leaving 13 bases not matched to a gene. The CDR3 protein is CASSPWTGENRYYGYTF. The CDR3, as DNA: TGCGCCAGCAGCCCTTGGACAGGGGAAAACCGCTACTATGGCTACACCTTC.

This sequence joins TRBV19 and TRBJ1-2, with 10 bases matching TRBD1. The V segment lost 6 bases and the J segment 4 bases; nucleotides outside the gene matches: 8. In germline, CDR1 is LNHDA, CDR2 SQIVND (reference sequence). This CDR3 comprises 15 residues. Here the CDR3 reads CASRHRDRGVYGYTF. The CDR3 nucleotides read TGTGCCAGTAGGCACCGGGACAGGGGCGTCTATGGCTACACCTTC.

The V call is TRBV7-2, the J call TRBJ2-5; TRBD2 agrees at 13 bases. Germline CDR1 reads SGHTA; CDR2 reads FQGNSA. V dropped 5 bases and J dropped 2; count of bases not matched to a gene: 8. The CDR3 sequence is 17 residues long. The DNA for the CDR3 is TGTGCCAGCAGCGTCGGACTAGCGGGGGCCATACAAGAGACCCAGTACTTC. Its translation is CASSVGLAGAIQETQYF.

The chain combines TRBV19 with TRBJ1-5; D may be TRBD1 (5 bases). CDR1 LNHDA and CDR2 SQIVND come from the germline V gene (reference sequence). The V end was cut by 6 bases, the J end by 5 bases, with 11 bases between. The CDR3 has 13 residues. CDR3 residues: CASSWSGDQPQHF. The CDR3 DNA follows: TGTGCCAGTAGCTGGTCGGGGGATCAGCCCCAGCATTTT.

With regard to this clone: The junction and the germline gene differ at one end; a read error may be behind it. The V and J genes are TRBV6-5 and TRBJ1-2, with D perhaps matching TRBD1 (5 bases). This CDR3 is built from 14 residues. Germline lookup yields CDR1 MNHEY and CDR2 SVGAGI. The CDR3 coding sequence is TGTGCCAGCAGCTCAGGGCAGGGAAGCTATCGCTACACCTTC. The encoded protein is CASSSGQGSYRYTF.

This clone was observed a few times. CDR3 region: CASRRSSSYNSPLHF. CDR3 nucleotides: TGTGCCAGTAGACGGTCGAGCTCCTATAATTCACCCCTCCACTTT. The chain combines TRBV3-1 (or the pseudogene TRBV3-2) with TRBJ1-6; unclear D gene. Germline CDR1 LGHDT, CDR2 YNNKEL (reference sequence). Trimming took 9 bases from V and 0 from J, leaving 12 bases between them. There are 15 residues in the CDR3.

This chain uses TRBV19 with TRBJ1-3; no definite D call. This CDR3 is 14 amino acids long. V was shortened by 3 bases and J by 4 bases, with 10 bases between the two germline ends. Germline lookup yields CDR1 LNHDA and CDR2 SQIVND (reference sequence). This chain's CDR3 is CASSMVQAGNTIYF. In nucleotides, the CDR3 is TGTGCCAGTAGTATGGTCCAGGCGGGAAACACCATATATTTT.